Here is one TCR beta chain with its context. This sample was taken from a study of control samples from healthy donors and cancer patients. Some clones are missing from TCRdb's copy, which holds only in-frame ones; the method was immunoSEQ multiplex PCR. The sample records tens of thousands of clones, more than 70% being singletons. Germline V lookup: CDR1 SNHLY, CDR2 FYNNEI. The CDR3 is made up of 13 amino acids. With 4 bases removed from V and 3 bases from J, the gap between germline ends came to 9 bases. Source material: PBMCs. The chain has TRBV2 and TRBJ2-5; TRBD1 might be the D (6 bases). The sequence was collected from a man aged 55 to 69 with colorectal cancer. CDR3 in amino acids: CASSVNREETQYF. Here the CDR3 DNA reads TGTGCCAGCAGTGTGAACAGGGAAGAGACCCAGTACTTC.